Listed here are 24 T cell receptor beta chains from one sample, sequenced in a study of post-analysis software for immune sequencing data. These receptors' antigens are unknown. The TCR beta cDNA libraries contained unique molecular identifiers. From the PCR reads, TCRdb called clonotypes with MiXCR, one entry per CDR3 protein. The sample records roughly 650,000 distinct CDR3 sequences, more than 50% being singletons. Broader study findings: Patients carried roughly 5 TRBV segments more frequently than controls did, and TRBV5-6, TRBV5-1 and TRBV20-1 were among them.

Input material: blood. The receptors were sampled from a girl aged 2 to 9 with multiple sclerosis.

V usage is TRBV5-1 and J usage is TRBJ2-1; 7 nucleotides line up with TRBD2. The CDR3 sequence is 16 residues long. J gave up 2 bases and V 0 bases, and 5 bases lay outside the gene matches. Germline values: CDR1 SGHRS, CDR2 YFSETQ. Here the CDR3 reads CASSLGASGTYNEQFF. The CDR3 DNA reads as TGCGCCAGCAGCTTGGGGGCTAGCGGAACCTACAATGAGCAGTTCTTC.

As regards this clonotype: The CDR3 ends on some other residue instead of the conserved phenylalanine or tryptophan, so this is likely a read error. No DNA is shown, since the ends of the CDR3 on it are uncertain; the CDR3 is the one TCRdb lists. This chain joins TRBV5-1 and TRBJ2-5; TRBD1, the table's D call, lacks a check against the DNA. The germline V gene encodes CDR1 SGHRS and CDR2 YFSETQ. The CDR3 is 17 residues long, counting both termini. CDR3 in amino acids: CASSLDRVGADGYTFGS.

The chain joins TRBV5-1 to TRBJ2-1, with TRBD1 matching 12 bases. V shed 0 bases and J 12 bases; nucleotides not matched to a gene: 7. CDR1 is SGHRS, CDR2 YFSETQ, per germline. This CDR3 comprises 15 residues. CDR3 amino acids: CASSLGDRGLLGQFF. The CDR3 nucleotides read TGCGCCAGCAGCTTGGGGGACAGGGGGCTGCTGGGGCAGTTCTTC.

The chain joins TRBV19 to TRBJ2-1; D not certain. The length of the CDR3 is 13 residues. V was trimmed by 3 bases and J by 5 bases, leaving 8 bases between them. The V gene's germline CDR1 is LNHDA and CDR2 SQIVND (reference sequence). The CDR3 spells CASSIGRDNEQFF. In nucleotides, the CDR3 is TGTGCCAGTAGTATCGGACGCGACAATGAGCAGTTCTTC.

The V gene is TRBV6-6, the J gene TRBJ2-7; 9 positions match TRBD1. With 6 bases clipped from V and 2 bases from J, the junction kept 11 bases outside the gene matches. The CDR3 has 16 amino acids. Germline V gene sequence: CDR1 MNHNY, CDR2 SVGAGI (reference sequence). The chain's CDR3 is CASSHKPWDRAYEQYF. The CDR3 coding sequence is TGTGCCAGCAGCCACAAACCTTGGGACAGGGCCTACGAGCAGTACTTC.

This chain connects TRBV12-3 or TRBV12-4 to TRBJ2-5; the D gene is possibly TRBD2 (7 bases). Deletions cut 10 bases from V and 0 bases from J, with 18 bases between. CDR3 length: 15 residues. The CDR3 DNA reads as TGTGCCACTCACCCAAAGGGGGGGGACCAAGAGACCCAGTACTTC. This sequence encodes CATHPKGGDQETQYF.

V gene TRBV6-1 combines with J gene TRBJ2-5; a weak D match, TRBD1 (5 bases). The CDR3 sequence is 16 residues long. Trimming removed 4 bases from V and 2 bases from J, with 17 bases in between. The germline V gene encodes CDR1 MNHNS and CDR2 SASEGT. The CDR3 loop is CASSANQGIGQETQYF. In DNA, the CDR3 is TGTGCCAGCAGTGCGAACCAGGGAATCGGGCAAGAGACCCAGTACTTC.

J is TRBJ2-3 and V is TRBV2; 7 bases line up with TRBD2. The germline V gene encodes CDR1 SNHLY and CDR2 FYNNEI. V was pared by 6 bases and J by 2 bases, with 2 bases of the junction left unmatched. The CDR3 has 13 residues. CDR3 nucleotide sequence: TGTGCCAGCAGGGGACTACCCACAGATACGCAGTATTTT. Translated: CASRGLPTDTQYF.

This chain connects TRBV12-3 or TRBV12-4 to TRBJ1-2; 7 bases align to TRBD1. With 7 bases clipped from V and 4 bases from J, the junction kept 12 bases outside the gene matches. The CDR3 spans 15 residues. The CDR3 bases are TGTGCCAGCACTAATATAGACAGGGCCGTCTATGGCTACACCTTC. Residues: CASTNIDRAVYGYTF.

The V call is TRBV10-3, the J call TRBJ1-2; 9 nucleotides line up with TRBD1. The CDR3 length is 12 residues. The germline V gene encodes CDR1 ENHRY and CDR2 SYGVKD. Trimming cost V 6 bases and J 6 bases; bases outside gene matches: 2. The CDR3 reads CAIRQGADGYTF. The CDR3 nucleotides are TGTGCCATCAGACAGGGGGCCGATGGCTACACCTTC.

The rearrangement links TRBV28 to TRBJ1-5, with unresolved D. Trimming shortened V by 5 bases and J by 5 bases, and 7 bases separated the two germline ends. This CDR3 is 12 amino acids long. The germline gives CDR1 MDHEN, CDR2 SYDVKM. For the CDR3, the DNA is TGTGCCAGCAGTCAGTTCTATCAGCCCCAGCATTTT. It encodes CASSQFYQPQHF.

As to this clonotype: A read error may produce the germline difference seen at one junction end. The rearrangement uses TRBV5-1 and TRBJ2-1; perhaps TRBD2 as D (6 bases). The CDR3 is 14 amino acids. CDR1 is SGHRS, CDR2 YFSETQ, per germline. CDR3 in DNA: TGCGCCTGCAGGGACGGGAGCTCCTACAATGAGCAGTTCTTC. Amino acids: CACRDGSSYNEQFF.

The chain has TRBV10-3 and TRBJ2-7, with D unresolved. Germline V gene sequence: CDR1 ENHRY, CDR2 SYGVKD. This CDR3 is built from 13 residues. V was cut by 2 bases and J by 2 bases, with 7 bases left in between. CDR3 coding DNA: TGTGCCATCAGTGAGGGTACGACCTACGAGCAGTACTTC. Its translation is CAISEGTTYEQYF.

The V call is TRBV29-1, the J call TRBJ1-1; 7 nucleotides match TRBD1. With V trimmed by 2 bases and J by 10 bases, 28 bases remained unmatched. From germline, CDR1 is SQVTM and CDR2 ANQGSEA. CDR3 length equals 19 residues. The CDR3 DNA reads as TGCAGCGTTGAAAGGGCATGGGACAGCCTTACTGGCGGGAACATCGGAGCTTTCTTT. It translates to CSVERAWDSLTGGNIGAFF.

The J gene is TRBJ1-1, the V gene TRBV6-5, with D possibly matching TRBD1 (6 bases). Germline V lookup: CDR1 MNHEY, CDR2 SVGAGI. This CDR3 contains 13 residues. V lost 8 bases, J lost 4 bases, and 14 bases lay in between. The CDR3 nucleotides are TGTGCCAGCTTCGGGGGGGGGCCCACTGAAGCTTTCTTT. Encoded protein: CASFGGGPTEAFF.

V is TRBV6-1 and J is TRBJ1-6; 9 bases fit TRBD1. The germline CDR1 and CDR2 sequences are MNHNS and SASEGT. V lost 6 bases and J lost 0; bases outside the gene matches: 9. This CDR3 region has 18 residues. CDR3 region: CASRPTGQGSSYNSPLHF. CDR3 sequence (DNA): TGTGCCAGCAGGCCCACAGGACAGGGGAGCTCCTATAATTCACCCCTCCACTTT.

This clonotype was observed a single time. This rearrangement joins TRBV5-6 to TRBJ2-1; tentative D call: TRBD2 (7 bases). This CDR3 has 16 residues. V gave up 4 bases and J gave up 9 bases, with 23 bases separating them. Germline V CDR1 and CDR2: SGHDT, YYEEEE. CDR3 nucleotide sequence: TGTGCCAGCAGCCCAATCAGGGAGGGGGAGCAGGGTGAGCAGTTCTTC. Translation gives CASSPIREGEQGEQFF. The full variable domain, with the rest looked up from reference TRBV5-6 and TRBJ2-1, is DAGVTQSPTHLIKTRGQQVTLRCSPKSGHDTVSWYQQALGQGPQFIFQYYEEEERQRGNFPDRFSGHQFPNYSSELNVNALLLGDSALYLCASSPIREGEQGEQFFGPGTRLTVL.

The V gene is TRBV29-1, the J gene TRBJ1-1; 7 bases are a match to TRBD1. Germline-derived CDR1 and CDR2 are SQVTM and ANQGSEA. This CDR3 spans 14 amino acids. V lost 8 bases, J lost 1 base, and 10 bases stayed unmatched. CDR3 bases: TGCAGCTGGACTCCGGGACAGACGAACACTGAAGCTTTCTTT. It encodes CSWTPGQTNTEAFF.

V gene TRBV4-2 combines with J gene TRBJ2-1; TRBD2 matches 8 bases. From germline, CDR1 is LGHNA and CDR2 YNFKEQ. V gave up 1 base and J gave up 9 bases; unmatched junction bases: 11. The CDR3 extends over 16 amino acids. The CDR3 loop is CASSQAAGTSLGEQFF. The CDR3 bases are TGTGCCAGCAGCCAAGCAGCCGGGACTAGTCTGGGTGAGCAGTTCTTC.

J is TRBJ2-6 and V is TRBV9, with D unresolved. CDR3 length: 17 residues. The ends were cut back, 2 bases at V and 0 bases at J, with 12 bases in the middle. Germline CDR1 SGDLS, CDR2 YYNGEE. The CDR3 loop is CASSVNLPTSGANVLTF. As DNA, the CDR3 is TGTGCCAGCAGCGTTAACCTACCGACCTCTGGGGCCAACGTCCTGACTTTC. The whole variable domain, filled in from reference TRBV9 and TRBJ2-6, reads DSGVTQTPKHLITATGQRVTLRCSPRSGDLSVYWYQQSLDQGLQFLIQYYNGEERAKGNILERFSAQQFPDLHSELNLSSLELGDSALYFCASSVNLPTSGANVLTFGAGSRLTVL.

J is TRBJ2-5 and V is TRBV3-1; 12 nucleotides agree with TRBD2. With 3 bases clipped from V and 2 bases from J, the junction kept 4 bases outside the gene matches. The CDR3 consists of 16 residues. Germline values: CDR1 LGHDT, CDR2 YNNKEL (reference sequence). CDR3 sequence (DNA): TGTGCCAGCAGCCACCGGACTAGCGGGAAACAAGAGACCCAGTACTTC. Its protein product is CASSHRTSGKQETQYF.

The rearrangement uses TRBV2 and TRBJ2-1; the D gene is possibly TRBD1 (6 bases). Looked up from germline, CDR1 is SNHLY and CDR2 is FYNNEI. CDR3 size: 14 residues. V was clipped by 7 bases and J by 3 bases, with 13 bases between them. CDR3 loop: CASTPGQFYNEQFF. For the CDR3, the DNA is TGTGCCAGCACCCCCGGACAGTTCTACAATGAGCAGTTCTTC. Combining the CDR3 with reference TRBV2 and TRBJ2-1 gives the whole variable domain EPEVTQTPSHQVTQMGQEVILRCVPISNHLYFYWYRQILGQKVEFLVSFYNNEISEKSEIFDDQFSVERPDGSNFTLKIRSTKLEDSAMYFCASTPGQFYNEQFFGPGTRLTVL.

The table lists this clonotype with a count of one. V usage is TRBV28 and J usage is TRBJ2-7; a weak D match, TRBD1 (5 bases). This CDR3 has 13 residues. V lost 6 bases and J 3 bases, leaving 12 bases between the germline ends. In germline, CDR1 is MDHEN, CDR2 SYDVKM. The CDR3 DNA follows: TGTGCCAGCAGGTTGACAGCTCGCTACGAGCAGTACTTC. As protein: CASRLTARYEQYF. The complete variable domain, with remaining parts taken from reference TRBV28 and TRBJ2-7, reads DVKVTQSSRYLVKRTGEKVFLECVQDMDHENMFWYRQDPGLGLRLIYFSYDVKMKEKGDIPEGYSVSREKKERFSLILESASTNQTSMYLCASRLTARYEQYFGPGTRLTVT.

The J gene is TRBJ2-7, the V gene TRBV29-1; unclear D gene. Trimming removed 6 bases at V and 6 bases at J, with 12 bases between. This CDR3 is 11 amino acids long. Germline loops: CDR1 SQVTM, CDR2 ANQGSEA. This chain's CDR3 is CSVTLVAEQYF. The CDR3 DNA is TGCAGCGTGACGTTGGTTGCCGAGCAGTACTTC.